This entry describes one T cell receptor beta chain. Its antigen is not known. In the PCR, 60 Vbeta and 13 Jbeta primers were used. TCRdb's table, derived via immunoSEQ multiplex PCR, lists solely in-frame clones and lacks some. In the table there are fewer than 150,000 clones, over 70% of which are singletons. The sample comes from a study of cytomegalovirus exposure and HLA in healthy donors. General study findings and limits: Researchers had no immune exposure information except CMV serostatus available. In a later analysis, at a false discovery rate of 0.05, 15,000 to 20,000 TCR beta sequences matched HLA alleles.

The sequencing sample was made of PBMCs. The TCR was taken from a middle-aged man in good health and CMV-seropositive.

Here the CDR3 DNA reads TGTGCCAGTAGTCCGGGCTTTGGGGCTACCTACGAGCAGTACTTC. Translating it yields CASSPGFGATYEQYF. The chain combines TRBV19 with TRBJ2-7, with D possibly being TRBD1 (5 bases). The CDR3 covers 15 residues. In germline, CDR1 is LNHDA, CDR2 SQIVND (reference sequence). V lost 5 bases and J 2 bases, leaving 16 bases between the germline ends.